The entry below describes one T cell receptor beta chain. Clones were sequenced by immunoSEQ multiplex PCR, and TCRdb holds only the in-frame ones, with some missing. The table has about 92,000 clones, about 85% seen once. This sample is part of a study of blood T cell repertoires in COVID-19. Per the germline V gene, CDR1 is MDHEN and CDR2 is SYDVKM. Trimming took off 4 bases at V and 7 bases at J, with 16 bases between the two ends. The CDR3 length is 14 residues. The sequence came from an older man with acute or convalescent COVID-19. The sequencing input was peripheral blood. The rearrangement links TRBV28 to TRBJ2-5; tentative D call: TRBD2 (6 bases). For the CDR3, the DNA is TGTGCCAGCAGTTCCCCCGGAGGGAGAGTGACCCAGTACTTC. Translating it yields CASSSPGGRVTQYF. The complete variable domain, with remaining parts taken from reference TRBV28 and TRBJ2-5, reads DVKVTQSSRYLVKRTGEKVFLECVQDMDHENMFWYRQDPGLGLRLIYFSYDVKMKEKGDIPEGYSVSREKKERFSLILESASTNQTSMYLCASSSPGGRVTQYFGPGTRLLVL.